The subject of this entry is one T cell receptor beta chain. Antigen unknown. The data originate from a study of cytomegalovirus exposure and HLA in healthy donors. 60 Vbeta and 13 Jbeta primers were used in PCR. The protocol was immunoSEQ multiplex PCR, while the TCRdb copy is restricted to in-frame clones and leaves out a portion. This sample has about 120,000 clones, with about two thirds found just once. The study's findings and limits: It was reported in a later analysis that an Asian-associated ancestry cluster showed fewer N-insertions than the roughly 710-donor mean.

Between the trimmed V and J ends, which lost 3 bases and 5 bases, there was a span of 8 bases. CDR3 size: 13 residues. CDR1 is MGHRA, CDR2 YSYEKL, per germline. The sequence derives from a man aged 30-40 years in good health and CMV-seropositive. The chain recombines TRBV4-1 with TRBJ2-1; D is unresolved. The sequenced sample consisted of PBMCs. The CDR3 sequence is CASSQGPNNEQFF. The DNA of the CDR3 is TGCGCCAGCAGCCAGGGCCCAAACAATGAGCAGTTCTTC.